Sequencing of this TCR beta chain was carried out in a study of T cell responses to AZD1222 COVID-19 vaccine. J gave up 1 base and V 0 bases, and 8 bases lay outside the gene matches. Germline V gene data show CDR1 as KGHDR and CDR2 as SFDVKD. CDR3 size: 18 residues. Study results and limitations: Spike-specific TCRs gained breadth and depth after people received two AZD1222 doses. Seropositive status at baseline applied to only a handful of AZD1222 recipients. The study found vaccine-associated CD4 TCRs spanning spike, dominant at 160-218 and 743-854.

TCRdb keeps only in-frame clones here, not all; method: immunoSEQ multiplex PCR. Of 150,000 to 180,000 clones in the sample, 85% to 90% are singletons; the top ten hold about 9.8%. On this clone: What it recognizes is unknown.

This sequence originates from an adult who received the AZD1222 COVID-19 vaccine. This sample comprised peripheral blood, obtained 28 days after the second AZD1222 dose. The genes are TRBV24-1 and TRBJ2-1; 7 bases line up with TRBD2. CDR3 in amino acids: CATSDLRGSGASYNEQFF. The CDR3 bases are TGTGCCACCAGTGATTTGCGGGGGAGCGGGGCTTCCTACAATGAGCAGTTCTTC.